This TCR beta chain was recorded in a study of CD8 T cells in Susac syndrome. Study context: Among the sequenced Susac syndrome patients, more than five had active disease while under ten were in remission.

The study sequenced TCR beta in blood CD8+ and CD4+ T cells. This clonotype occurred a few times. Random hexamers were used to reverse transcribe an amount of roughly 0.45 to 1 ug RNA. TCRdb independently ran MiXCR on the immunoSEQ multiplex PCR reads; one entry per CDR3 protein. Of around 79,000 distinct CDR3 sequences listed, roughly 95% are singletons. Material for sequencing was CD8+ T cells from PBMCs. This sequence was found in a human donor with Susac syndrome.

The CDR3: CSANGQSTQPQHF. DNA for the CDR3: TGCAGTGCTAACGGACAGTCTACTCAGCCCCAGCATTTT. V gene TRBV20-1 combines with J gene TRBJ1-5, with D possibly being TRBD1 (6 bases). CDR1 is DFQATT and CDR2 is SNEGSKA in the germline V gene (reference sequence). Trimming removed 4 bases at V and 6 bases at J, with 13 bases between. The CDR3 spans 13 residues.